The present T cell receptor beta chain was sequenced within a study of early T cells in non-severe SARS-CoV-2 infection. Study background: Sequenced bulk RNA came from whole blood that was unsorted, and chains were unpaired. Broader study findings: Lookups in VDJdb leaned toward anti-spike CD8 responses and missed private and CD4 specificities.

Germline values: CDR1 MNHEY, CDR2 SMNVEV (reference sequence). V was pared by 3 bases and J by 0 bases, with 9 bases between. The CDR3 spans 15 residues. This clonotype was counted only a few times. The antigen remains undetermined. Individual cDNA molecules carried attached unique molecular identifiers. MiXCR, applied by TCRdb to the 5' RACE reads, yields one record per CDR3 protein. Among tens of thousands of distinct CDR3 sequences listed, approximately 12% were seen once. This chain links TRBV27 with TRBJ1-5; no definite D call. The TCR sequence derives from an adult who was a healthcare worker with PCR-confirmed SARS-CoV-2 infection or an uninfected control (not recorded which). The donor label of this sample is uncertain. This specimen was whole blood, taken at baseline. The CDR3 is CASSLYPDSNQPQHF. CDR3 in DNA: TGTGCCAGCAGTTTGTATCCCGATAGCAATCAGCCCCAGCATTTT.